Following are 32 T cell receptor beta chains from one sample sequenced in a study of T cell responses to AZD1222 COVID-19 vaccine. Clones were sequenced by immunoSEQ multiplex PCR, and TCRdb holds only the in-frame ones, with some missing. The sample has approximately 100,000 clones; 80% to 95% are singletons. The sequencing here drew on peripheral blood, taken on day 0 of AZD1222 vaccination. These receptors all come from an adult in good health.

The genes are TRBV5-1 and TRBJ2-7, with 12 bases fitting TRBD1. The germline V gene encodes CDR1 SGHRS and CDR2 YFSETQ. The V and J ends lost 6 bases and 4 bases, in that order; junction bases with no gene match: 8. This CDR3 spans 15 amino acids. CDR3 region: CASTSGQGAFYEQYF. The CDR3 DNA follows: TGCGCCAGCACCTCGGGACAGGGGGCTTTTTACGAGCAGTACTTC.

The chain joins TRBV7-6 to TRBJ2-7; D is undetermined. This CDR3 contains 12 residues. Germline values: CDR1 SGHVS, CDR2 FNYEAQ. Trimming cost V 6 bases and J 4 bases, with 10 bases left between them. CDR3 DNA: TGTGCCAGCAGTACAGACAAGTACGAGCAGTACTTC. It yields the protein CASSTDKYEQYF.

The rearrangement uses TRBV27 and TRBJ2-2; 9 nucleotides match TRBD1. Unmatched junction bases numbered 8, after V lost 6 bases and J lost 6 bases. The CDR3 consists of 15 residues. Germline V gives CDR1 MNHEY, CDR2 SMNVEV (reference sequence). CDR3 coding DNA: TGTGCCAGCAGGCCGGGACAGGGAGGACCCGGGGAGCTGTTTTTT. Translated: CASRPGQGGPGELFF.

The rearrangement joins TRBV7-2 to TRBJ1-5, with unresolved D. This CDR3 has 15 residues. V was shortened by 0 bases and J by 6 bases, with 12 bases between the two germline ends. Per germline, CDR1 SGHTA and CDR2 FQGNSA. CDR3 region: CASSLAKLETQPQHF. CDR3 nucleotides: TGTGCCAGCAGCTTAGCAAAGCTTGAGACTCAGCCCCAGCATTTT.

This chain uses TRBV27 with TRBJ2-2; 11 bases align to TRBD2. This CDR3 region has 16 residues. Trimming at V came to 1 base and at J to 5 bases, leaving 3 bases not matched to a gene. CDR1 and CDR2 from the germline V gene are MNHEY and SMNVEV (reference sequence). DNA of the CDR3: TGTGCCAGCAGTTTATTTTCTAGCGGGGGGACCGGGGAGCTGTTTTTT. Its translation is CASSLFSSGGTGELFF.

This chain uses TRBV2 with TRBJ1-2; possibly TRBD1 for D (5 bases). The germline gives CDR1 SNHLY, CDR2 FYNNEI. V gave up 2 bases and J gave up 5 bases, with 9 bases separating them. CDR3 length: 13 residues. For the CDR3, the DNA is TGTGCCAGCAGTGAAAAGGGGAGATATGGCTACACCTTC. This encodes CASSEKGRYGYTF.

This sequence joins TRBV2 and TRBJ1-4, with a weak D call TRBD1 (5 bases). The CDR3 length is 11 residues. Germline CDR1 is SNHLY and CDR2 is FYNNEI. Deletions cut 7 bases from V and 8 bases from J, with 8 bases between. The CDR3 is CASTRGEKLFF. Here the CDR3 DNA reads TGTGCCAGCACCCGGGGCGAAAAACTGTTTTTT.

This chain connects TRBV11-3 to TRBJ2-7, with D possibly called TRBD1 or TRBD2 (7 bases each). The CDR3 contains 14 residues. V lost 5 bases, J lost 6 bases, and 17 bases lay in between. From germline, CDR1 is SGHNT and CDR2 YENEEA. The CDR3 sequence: CASSPQGGTREQYF. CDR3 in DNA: TGTGCCAGCAGCCCCCAGGGGGGGACTCGCGAGCAGTACTTC. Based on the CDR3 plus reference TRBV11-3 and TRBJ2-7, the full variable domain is EAGVVQSPRYKIIEKKQPVAFWCNPISGHNTLYWYLQNLGQGPELLIRYENEEAVDDSQLPKDRFSAERLKGVDSTLKIQPAELGDSAVYLCASSPQGGTREQYFGPGTRLTVT.

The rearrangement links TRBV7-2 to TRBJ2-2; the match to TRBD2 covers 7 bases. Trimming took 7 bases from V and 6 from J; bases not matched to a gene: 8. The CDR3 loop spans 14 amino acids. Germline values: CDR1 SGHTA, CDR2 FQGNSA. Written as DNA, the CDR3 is TGTGCCAGCACTAGGGAGGGTTCCGCCGGGGAGCTGTTTTTT. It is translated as CASTREGSAGELFF.

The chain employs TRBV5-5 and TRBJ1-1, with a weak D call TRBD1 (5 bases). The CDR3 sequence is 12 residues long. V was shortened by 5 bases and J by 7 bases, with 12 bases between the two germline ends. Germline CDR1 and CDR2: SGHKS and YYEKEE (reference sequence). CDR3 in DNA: TGTGCCAGCAGGGCTACAGGAAGTGAAGCTTTCTTT. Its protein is CASRATGSEAFF. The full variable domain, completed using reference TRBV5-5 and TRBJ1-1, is DAGVTQSPTHLIKTRGQQVTLRCSPISGHKSVSWYQQVLGQGPQFIFQYYEKEERGRGNFPDRFSARQFPNYSSELNVNALLLGDSALYLCASRATGSEAFFGQGTRLTVV.

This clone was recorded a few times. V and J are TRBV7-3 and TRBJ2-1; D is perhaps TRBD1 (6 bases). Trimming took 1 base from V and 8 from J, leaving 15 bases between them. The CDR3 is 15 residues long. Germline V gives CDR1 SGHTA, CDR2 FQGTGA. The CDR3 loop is CASSLIVGAWDEQFF. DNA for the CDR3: TGTGCCAGCAGCTTAATCGTGGGGGCTTGGGATGAGCAGTTCTTC. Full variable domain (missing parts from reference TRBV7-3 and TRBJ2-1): GAGVSQTPSNKVTEKGKYVELRCDPISGHTALYWYRQSLGQGPEFLIYFQGTGAADDSGLPNDRFFAVRPEGSVSTLKIQRTERGDSAVYLCASSLIVGAWDEQFFGPGTRLTVL.

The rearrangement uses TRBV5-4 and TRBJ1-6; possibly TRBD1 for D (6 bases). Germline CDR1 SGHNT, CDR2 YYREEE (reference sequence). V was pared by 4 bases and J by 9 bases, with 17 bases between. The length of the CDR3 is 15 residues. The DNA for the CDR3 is TGTGCCAGCAGCACGGACAGTAGGTCTGTTTCACCCCTCCACTTT. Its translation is CASSTDSRSVSPLHF.

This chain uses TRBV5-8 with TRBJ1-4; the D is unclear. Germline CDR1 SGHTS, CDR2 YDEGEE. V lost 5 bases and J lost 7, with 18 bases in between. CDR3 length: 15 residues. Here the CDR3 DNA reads TGTGCCAGCAGGGCTCGGCAGACAAACAGTGAAAAACTGTTTTTT. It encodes CASRARQTNSEKLFF.

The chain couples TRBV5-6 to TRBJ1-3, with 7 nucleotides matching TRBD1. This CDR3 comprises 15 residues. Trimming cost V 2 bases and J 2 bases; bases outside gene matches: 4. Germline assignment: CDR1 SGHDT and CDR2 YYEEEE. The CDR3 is CASSFRGPPGNTIYF. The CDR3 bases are TGTGCCAGCAGCTTTAGGGGGCCCCCTGGAAACACCATATATTTT.

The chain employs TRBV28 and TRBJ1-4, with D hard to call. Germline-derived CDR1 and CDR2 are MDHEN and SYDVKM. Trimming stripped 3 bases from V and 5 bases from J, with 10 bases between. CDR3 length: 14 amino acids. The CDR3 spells CASSLVQANEKLFF. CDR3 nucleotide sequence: TGTGCCAGCAGTTTGGTGCAGGCGAATGAAAAACTGTTTTTT.

The DNA for the CDR3 is TGTGCCAGCAGTTACAGCTCTAATTCACCCCTCCACTTT. Residues: CASSYSSNSPLHF. This chain uses TRBV6-5 with TRBJ1-6; D is undetermined. Trimming took 2 bases from V and 6 from J, leaving 5 bases between them. The CDR3 totals 13 residues. Germline CDR1 is MNHEY and CDR2 is SVGAGI.

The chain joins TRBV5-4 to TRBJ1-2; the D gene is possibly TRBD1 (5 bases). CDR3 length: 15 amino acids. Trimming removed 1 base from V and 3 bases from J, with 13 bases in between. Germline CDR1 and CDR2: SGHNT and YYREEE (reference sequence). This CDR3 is CASSLRQSGYYGYTF. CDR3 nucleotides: TGTGCCAGCAGCTTGCGACAGTCCGGGTACTATGGCTACACCTTC.

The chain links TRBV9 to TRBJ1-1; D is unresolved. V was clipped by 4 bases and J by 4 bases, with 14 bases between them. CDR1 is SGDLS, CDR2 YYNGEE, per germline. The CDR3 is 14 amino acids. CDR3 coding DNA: TGTGCCAGCAGCCCTACGGAGGTGAGCACTGAAGCTTTCTTT. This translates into CASSPTEVSTEAFF.

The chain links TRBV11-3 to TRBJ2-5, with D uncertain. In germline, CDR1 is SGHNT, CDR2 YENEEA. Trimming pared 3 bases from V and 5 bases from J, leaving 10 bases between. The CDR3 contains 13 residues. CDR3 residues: CASSLEVSETQYF. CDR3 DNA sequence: TGTGCCAGCAGCTTGGAAGTTAGTGAGACCCAGTACTTC.

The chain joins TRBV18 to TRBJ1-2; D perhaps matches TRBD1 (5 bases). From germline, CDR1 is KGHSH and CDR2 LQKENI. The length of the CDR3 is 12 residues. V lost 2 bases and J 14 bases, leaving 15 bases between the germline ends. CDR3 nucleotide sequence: TGTGCCAGCTCACCAGACGCAGGGATTGCTACCTTC. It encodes CASSPDAGIATF.

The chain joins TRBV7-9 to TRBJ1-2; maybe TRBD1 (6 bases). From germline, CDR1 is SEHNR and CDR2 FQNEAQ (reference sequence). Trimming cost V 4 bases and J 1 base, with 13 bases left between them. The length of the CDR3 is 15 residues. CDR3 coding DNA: TGTGCCAGCAGCTCTAAACAGGGCGGTAACTATGGCTACACCTTC. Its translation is CASSSKQGGNYGYTF.

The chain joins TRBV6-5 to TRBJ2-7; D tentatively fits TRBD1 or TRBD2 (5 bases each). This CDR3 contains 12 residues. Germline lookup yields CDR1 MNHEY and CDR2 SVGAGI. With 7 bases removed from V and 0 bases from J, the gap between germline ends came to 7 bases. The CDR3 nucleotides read TGTGCCAGCACGAGGGGCTCCTACGAGCAGTACTTC. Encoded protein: CASTRGSYEQYF.

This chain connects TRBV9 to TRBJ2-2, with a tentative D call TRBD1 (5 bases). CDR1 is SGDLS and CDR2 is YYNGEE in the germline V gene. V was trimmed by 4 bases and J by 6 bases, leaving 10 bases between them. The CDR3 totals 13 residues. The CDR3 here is CASSQGGAGELFF. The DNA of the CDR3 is TGTGCCAGCAGCCAGGGTGGCGCCGGGGAGCTGTTTTTT.

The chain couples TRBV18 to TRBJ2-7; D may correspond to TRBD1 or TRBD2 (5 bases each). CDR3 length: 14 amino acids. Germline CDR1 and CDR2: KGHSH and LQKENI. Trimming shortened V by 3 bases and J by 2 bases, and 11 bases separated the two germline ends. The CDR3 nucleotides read TGTGCCAGCTCACCTGGGGGAAACCCCTACGAGCAGTACTTC. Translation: CASSPGGNPYEQYF.

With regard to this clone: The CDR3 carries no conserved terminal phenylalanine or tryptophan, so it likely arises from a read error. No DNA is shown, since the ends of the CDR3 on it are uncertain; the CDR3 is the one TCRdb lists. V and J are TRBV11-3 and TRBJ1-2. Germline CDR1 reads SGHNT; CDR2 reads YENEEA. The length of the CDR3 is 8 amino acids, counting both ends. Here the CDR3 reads CASSSSLC.

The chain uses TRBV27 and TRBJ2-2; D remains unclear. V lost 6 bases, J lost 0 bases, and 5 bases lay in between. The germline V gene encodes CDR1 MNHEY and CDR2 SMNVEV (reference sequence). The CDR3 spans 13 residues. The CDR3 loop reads CASRHANTGELFF. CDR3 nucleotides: TGTGCCAGCAGGCATGCGAACACCGGGGAGCTGTTTTTT.

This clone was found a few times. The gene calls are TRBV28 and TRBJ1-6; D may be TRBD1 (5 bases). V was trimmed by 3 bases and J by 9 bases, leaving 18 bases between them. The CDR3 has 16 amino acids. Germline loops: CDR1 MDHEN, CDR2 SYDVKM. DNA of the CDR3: TGTGCCAGCAGTTTGACCCTACCGAGGGGAAGTTCACCCCTCCACTTT. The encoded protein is CASSLTLPRGSSPLHF.

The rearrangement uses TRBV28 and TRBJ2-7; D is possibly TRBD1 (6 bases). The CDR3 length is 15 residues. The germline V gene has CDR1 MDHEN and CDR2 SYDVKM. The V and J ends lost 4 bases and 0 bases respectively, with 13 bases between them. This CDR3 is CASSSRDKSSYEQYF. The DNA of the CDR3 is TGTGCCAGCAGTTCCCGGGACAAGAGCTCCTACGAGCAGTACTTC.

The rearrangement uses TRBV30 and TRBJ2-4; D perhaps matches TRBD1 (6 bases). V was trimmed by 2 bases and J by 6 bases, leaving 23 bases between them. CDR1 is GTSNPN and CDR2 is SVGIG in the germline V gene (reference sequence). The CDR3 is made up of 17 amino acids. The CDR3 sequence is CAWSTPSTGRDGNIQYF. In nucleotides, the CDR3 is TGTGCCTGGAGTACCCCTTCGACAGGAAGAGATGGAAACATTCAGTACTTC.

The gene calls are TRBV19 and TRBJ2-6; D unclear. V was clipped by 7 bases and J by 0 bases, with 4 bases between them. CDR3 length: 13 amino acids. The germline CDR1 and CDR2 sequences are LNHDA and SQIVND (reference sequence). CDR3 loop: CASTISGANVLTF. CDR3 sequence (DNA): TGTGCCAGTACCATCTCTGGGGCCAACGTCCTGACTTTC.

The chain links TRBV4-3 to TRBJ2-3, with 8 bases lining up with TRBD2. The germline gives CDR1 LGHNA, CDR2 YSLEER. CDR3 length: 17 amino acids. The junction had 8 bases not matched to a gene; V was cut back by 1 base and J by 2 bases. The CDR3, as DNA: TGCGCCAGCAGCCAAGGGCTAGCGGGTGACAACACAGATACGCAGTATTTT. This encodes CASSQGLAGDNTDTQYF.

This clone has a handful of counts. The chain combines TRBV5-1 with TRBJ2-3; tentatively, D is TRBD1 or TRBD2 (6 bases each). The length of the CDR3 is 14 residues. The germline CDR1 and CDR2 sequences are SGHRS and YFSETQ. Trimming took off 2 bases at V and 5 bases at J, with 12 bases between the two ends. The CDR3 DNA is TGCGCCAGCAGCTTAGGGGGGTCGAGAGATACGCAGTATTTT. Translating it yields CASSLGGSRDTQYF.